Below are 2 T cell receptor beta chains sequenced from a single sample in a study of regulatory T cells in long-lasting Graves disease. HTBI primers from iRepertoire and Arm-PCR of CDR3 regions yielded the TCR beta libraries. TCRdb independently ran MiXCR on the multiplex PCR reads; one entry per CDR3 protein. The sample holds hundreds of thousands of distinct CDR3 sequences, under 25% seen once. As to time point: persistent/refractory GD, antithyroid drugs over 5 years with positive TRAb. Construction of the TCR library relied on RNA isolated from PBMCs. Sequencing used peripheral blood mononuclear cells (PBMCs), obtained when the disease was refractory, from a patient treated with antithyroid drugs. The receptors shown here come from a female donor with Graves disease.

This clonotype was detected ten times or more. The rearrangement joins TRBV11-2 to TRBJ2-7; D tentatively reads TRBD1 or TRBD2 (6 bases each). Germline V gene data show CDR1 as SGHAT and CDR2 as FQNNGV. The CDR3 is made up of 15 amino acids. The V end lost 5 bases, the J end lost 4 bases, and 18 bases lay between the germline ends. Written as DNA, the CDR3 is TGTGCCAGCAGCGATCCAGGAGGGGGTCCTTACGAGCAGTACTTC. Amino acids: CASSDPGGGPYEQYF.

The table lists this clonotype with a few counts. The genes are TRBV7-9 and TRBJ2-5; D is perhaps TRBD2 (6 bases). Germline V gene data show CDR1 as SEHNR and CDR2 as FQNEAQ (reference sequence). The ends were cut back, 0 bases at V and 2 bases at J, with 13 bases in the middle. This CDR3 spans 16 amino acids. The DNA of the CDR3 is TGTGCCAGCAGCTTAGCGGGTGGCGCGGGACAAGAGACCCAGTACTTC. Amino acid sequence: CASSLAGGAGQETQYF.